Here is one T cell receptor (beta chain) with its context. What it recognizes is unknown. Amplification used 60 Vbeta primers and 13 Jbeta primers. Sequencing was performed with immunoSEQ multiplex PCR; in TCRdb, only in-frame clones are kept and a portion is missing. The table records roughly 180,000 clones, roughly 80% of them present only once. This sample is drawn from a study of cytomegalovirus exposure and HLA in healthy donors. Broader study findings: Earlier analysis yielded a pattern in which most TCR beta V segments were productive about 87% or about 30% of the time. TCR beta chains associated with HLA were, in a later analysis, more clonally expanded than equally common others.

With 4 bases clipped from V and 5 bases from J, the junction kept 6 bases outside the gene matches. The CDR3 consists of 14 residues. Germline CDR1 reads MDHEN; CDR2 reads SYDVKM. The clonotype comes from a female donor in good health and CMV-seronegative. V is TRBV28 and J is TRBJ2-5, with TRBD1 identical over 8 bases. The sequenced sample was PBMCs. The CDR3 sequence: CASSSGGLAETQYF. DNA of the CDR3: TGTGCCAGCAGTTCAGGGGGCCTTGCGGAGACCCAGTACTTC.